These T cell receptor beta chains were read from a single sample in a study of monozygotic twins with inflammatory bowel disease. TCRdb reprocessed the 5' RACE reads, with one entry per CDR3 protein and no DNA. Its clone listing holds around 99,000 distinct CDR3 sequences. The material sequenced was blood. Receptors were obtained from a human donor with ulcerative colitis or Crohn's disease, or a healthy co-twin of an affected twin (not recorded which). Each CDR3 is given with its conserved first and last residue. Expanded clones are given a class, and other clones once, few, many or no size at all.

j_call: TRBJ2-3
v_call: TRBV5-1
clone_size: -
cdr3_aa: CASRGSGELSDTQYF

j_call: TRBJ2-7
v_call: TRBV7-8
clone_size: -
cdr3_aa: CASSPARQGAYEQYF

j_call: TRBJ2-2
v_call: TRBV15
clone_size: -
cdr3_aa: CATSRTSGRSLDTGELFF

j_call: TRBJ2-2
v_call: TRBV11-2
clone_size: -
cdr3_aa: CASSAGTGYTGELFF

j_call: TRBJ2-1
v_call: TRBV5-4
clone_size: -
cdr3_aa: CASSPPGTGGKNEQFF

j_call: TRBJ2-2
v_call: TRBV7-9
clone_size: medium-sized
cdr3_aa: CASSDGLAGVGELFF

j_call: TRBJ2-1
v_call: TRBV2
clone_size: -
cdr3_aa: CASSRGQNNEQFF

j_call: TRBJ2-1
v_call: TRBV6-2/TRBV6-3
clone_size: -
cdr3_aa: CASSYLDSEQFF

j_call: TRBJ2-3
v_call: TRBV28
clone_size: -
cdr3_aa: CASSFGSLTDTQYF

j_call: TRBJ2-7
v_call: TRBV20-1
clone_size: -
cdr3_aa: CSARASWDYEQYF

j_call: TRBJ1-1
v_call: TRBV27
clone_size: -
cdr3_aa: CASSLFPQGRNTEAFF

j_call: TRBJ2-3
v_call: TRBV7-3
clone_size: -
cdr3_aa: CASSLTGGRSDTQYF

j_call: TRBJ1-1
v_call: TRBV29-1
clone_size: -
cdr3_aa: CSEGTGDGNTEAFF

j_call: TRBJ2-1
v_call: TRBV10-3
clone_size: -
cdr3_aa: CAIIVEDSPGLAGGGEQFF

j_call: TRBJ1-1
v_call: TRBV20-1
clone_size: -
cdr3_aa: CSARTGAKTEAFF

j_call: TRBJ1-2
v_call: TRBV2
clone_size: -
cdr3_aa: CASSEGANYGYTF

j_call: TRBJ2-7
v_call: TRBV7-2
clone_size: -
cdr3_aa: CASSSKAGGNEQYF

j_call: TRBJ2-5
v_call: TRBV3-1
clone_size: -
cdr3_aa: CASSQDFGLAGETQYF

j_call: TRBJ2-3
v_call: TRBV6-4
clone_size: -
cdr3_aa: CASSDRAGGTDTQYF

j_call: TRBJ2-1
v_call: TRBV3-1
clone_size: -
cdr3_aa: CASSQDYSGTSDNEQFF

j_call: TRBJ2-1
v_call: TRBV5-1
clone_size: -
cdr3_aa: CASSLDSGQRQFF

j_call: TRBJ2-3
v_call: TRBV20-1
clone_size: -
cdr3_aa: CSARDHWGTTDTQYF

j_call: TRBJ1-3
v_call: TRBV28
clone_size: -
cdr3_aa: CASLKGGSSGNTIYF

j_call: TRBJ1-1
v_call: TRBV18
clone_size: -
cdr3_aa: CASSPTRTDEAFF

j_call: TRBJ2-3
v_call: TRBV20-1
clone_size: -
cdr3_aa: CSASRDRNSDTQYF

j_call: TRBJ1-5
v_call: TRBV18
clone_size: -
cdr3_aa: CASSPSGDNQPQHF

j_call: TRBJ2-5
v_call: TRBV18
clone_size: -
cdr3_aa: CASSPQAGEVSVTQYF

j_call: TRBJ2-5
v_call: TRBV5-1
clone_size: -
cdr3_aa: CASSLGTRASETQYF

j_call: TRBJ1-3
v_call: TRBV28
clone_size: -
cdr3_aa: CASSNPTGRLGGNTIYF

j_call: TRBJ1-2
v_call: TRBV5-1
clone_size: -
cdr3_aa: CASSLDFEDGYTF

j_call: TRBJ2-1
v_call: TRBV19
clone_size: -
cdr3_aa: CASSAWRTSRNEQFF

j_call: TRBJ2-1
v_call: TRBV2
clone_size: -
cdr3_aa: CASRERQGAGYNEQFF

j_call: TRBJ2-3
v_call: TRBV6-1
clone_size: -
cdr3_aa: CASSPRQGAGTDTQYF

j_call: TRBJ2-2
v_call: TRBV11-1
clone_size: -
cdr3_aa: CASSPWVLTGELFF

j_call: TRBJ1-2
v_call: TRBV7-2
clone_size: -
cdr3_aa: CASSLARGGRADYGYTF

j_call: TRBJ2-7
v_call: TRBV20-1
clone_size: -
cdr3_aa: CSARDHYEQYF

j_call: TRBJ2-5
v_call: TRBV16
clone_size: -
cdr3_aa: CASSQSVSPQETQYF

j_call: TRBJ2-1
v_call: TRBV7-9
clone_size: -
cdr3_aa: CASTPGSYNEQFF

j_call: TRBJ2-1
v_call: TRBV20-1
clone_size: -
cdr3_aa: CSASPRQSEQFF

j_call: TRBJ2-7
v_call: TRBV28
clone_size: -
cdr3_aa: CASSLWGLRGTSKGQYF

j_call: TRBJ1-1
v_call: TRBV18
clone_size: -
cdr3_aa: CASSREQGAATEAFF

j_call: TRBJ1-5
v_call: TRBV7-9
clone_size: -
cdr3_aa: CASSSGRGLQPQHF

j_call: TRBJ2-2
v_call: TRBV5-6
clone_size: -
cdr3_aa: CASSFGSGGENTGELFF

j_call: TRBJ1-4
v_call: TRBV2
clone_size: -
cdr3_aa: CASSDRLGQYEKLFF

j_call: TRBJ2-3
v_call: TRBV5-1
clone_size: -
cdr3_aa: CASSIRGDTQYF

j_call: TRBJ1-5
v_call: TRBV28
clone_size: -
cdr3_aa: CASSTIHLRGPYQPQHF

j_call: TRBJ2-1
v_call: TRBV12-3/TRBV12-4
clone_size: -
cdr3_aa: CASKRQGDGSYNEQFF

j_call: TRBJ1-2
v_call: TRBV20-1
clone_size: -
cdr3_aa: CSATDRGYGYTF

j_call: TRBJ2-5
v_call: TRBV20-1
clone_size: -
cdr3_aa: CSARDLADQETQYF

j_call: TRBJ2-1
v_call: TRBV7-2
clone_size: -
cdr3_aa: CASSLVRAGNEQFF

j_call: TRBJ2-1
v_call: TRBV5-1
clone_size: -
cdr3_aa: CASSPGQNEYNEQFF